Below, 27 T cell receptor beta chains from the same sample are listed, as sequenced in a study of blood T cell repertoires in COVID-19 (dated by TCRdb to about 2020). To prepare the library, the immunoSEQ multiplex PCR assay was applied. TCRdb provides this immuneACCESS table in a form limited to in-frame rearrangements. Some clones are lacking; in checked studies, under half of them reflect an unresolved V gene, and why the rest are absent is not known. This sample gives a few hundred thousand clones in total; roughly 77% of them show up just once. The ten largest account for about 9% of the sample. The sample taken for sequencing was PBMCs or T cells enriched from blood (not recorded which). The origin of the receptors is a man in his forties who had recovered from COVID-19.

There are a few counts of this clone. The J gene is TRBJ2-7, the V gene TRBV2, with 8 bases lining up with TRBD1. The V segment lost 6 bases and the J segment 0 bases; nucleotides outside the gene matches: 1. The CDR3 is made up of 13 amino acids. CDR1 and CDR2 from the germline V gene are SNHLY and FYNNEI. The CDR3 is CASRGQDSYEQYF. The DNA for the CDR3 is TGTGCCAGCAGGGGACAGGACTCCTACGAGCAGTACTTC.

The chain uses TRBV18 and TRBJ2-7, with D tentatively TRBD1 (6 bases). There are 12 residues in the CDR3. CDR1 is KGHSH and CDR2 is LQKENI in the germline V gene. V lost 3 bases, J lost 6 bases, and 9 bases lay in between. The CDR3, as DNA: TGTGCCAGCTCACCTGAGGGGGTCGAGCAGTACTTC. Translated, it gives CASSPEGVEQYF.

The J gene is TRBJ2-1, the V gene TRBV7-9, with D possibly being TRBD2 (5 bases). V lost 2 bases and J lost 4, with 9 bases in between. This CDR3 has 14 residues. CDR1 and CDR2 (germline): SEHNR, FQNEAQ (reference sequence). As DNA, the CDR3 is TGTGCCAGCAGCTTACCGGGGTTGTACAATGAGCAGTTCTTC. This translates into CASSLPGLYNEQFF. Variable domain in full (rest from reference TRBV7-9 and TRBJ2-1): DTGVSQNPRHKITKRGQNVTFRCDPISEHNRLYWYRQTLGQGPEFLTYFQNEAQLEKSRLLSDRFSAERPKGSFSTLEIQRTEQGDSAMYLCASSLPGLYNEQFFGPGTRLTVL.

This rearrangement joins TRBV9 to TRBJ2-2, with D possibly matching TRBD2 (6 bases). Trimming left V 3 bases short and J 5 bases short, with 11 bases between. Germline V CDR1 and CDR2: SGDLS, YYNGEE. This CDR3 region has 14 residues. CDR3 sequence reads: CASSGRRGTGELFF. In DNA, the CDR3 is TGTGCCAGCAGCGGCCGGAGGGGTACCGGGGAGCTGTTTTTT.

The chain has TRBV18 and TRBJ1-5; 7 bases are a match to TRBD1. Germline CDR1 KGHSH, CDR2 LQKENI. The CDR3 consists of 15 residues. Trimming at V came to 3 bases and at J to 3 bases, leaving 5 bases not matched to a gene. The CDR3 coding sequence is TGTGCCAGCTCACCCGGGACAGTTAACAATCAGCCCCAGCATTTT. Its translation is CASSPGTVNNQPQHF.

Only one count was recorded for this clone. The rearrangement joins TRBV12-5 to TRBJ2-5; a possible D gene is TRBD2 (6 bases). Germline loops: CDR1 LGHNT, CDR2 FRNRAP. Deletions cut 7 bases from V and 1 base from J, with 10 bases between. This CDR3 is 13 amino acids long. CDR3 nucleotides: TGTGCTAGTGCCGCGGGACCCCAAGAGACCCAGTACTTC. It encodes CASAAGPQETQYF. Supplemented by reference TRBV12-5 and TRBJ2-5, the full variable domain reads DARVTQTPRHKVTEMGQEVTMRCQPILGHNTVFWYRQTMMQGLELLAYFRNRAPLDDSGMPKDRFSAEMPDATLATLKIQPSEPRDSAVYFCASAAGPQETQYFGPGTRLLVL.

Only a few counts were recorded for this clone. The rearrangement joins TRBV7-8 to TRBJ1-5; tentative D call: TRBD1 (5 bases). CDR3 length equals 14 residues. Germline V CDR1 and CDR2: SGHVS, FQNEAQ. Trimming shortened V by 4 bases and J by 5 bases, and 12 bases separated the two germline ends. The CDR3 nucleotides are TGTGCCAGCAGCTCCCAGGGTTCTGATCAGCCCCAGCATTTT. Translating gives CASSSQGSDQPQHF.

The chain carries TRBV5-1 and TRBJ2-3; weak D call: TRBD1 (6 bases). Germline CDR1 SGHRS, CDR2 YFSETQ. CDR3 size: 19 residues. Trimming removed 4 bases from V and 4 bases from J, with 28 bases in between. The CDR3 loop is CASSRANLPGQGSPDTQYF. The DNA for the CDR3 is TGCGCCAGCAGCCGCGCAAATTTACCGGGACAAGGCTCCCCAGATACGCAGTATTTT. Looking up the rest from reference TRBV5-1 and TRBJ2-3 gives the full variable domain: KAGVTQTPRYLIKTRGQQVTLSCSPISGHRSVSWYQQTPGQGLQFLFEYFSETQRNKGNFPGRFSGRQFSNSRSEMNVSTLELGDSALYLCASSRANLPGQGSPDTQYFGPGTRLTVL.

Only one count was recorded for this clone. This chain links TRBV18 with TRBJ1-6, with 7 nucleotides matching TRBD1. The germline V gene encodes CDR1 KGHSH and CDR2 LQKENI. V shed 0 bases, J shed 6 bases, and the junction held 2 bases outside the gene matches. CDR3 length equals 15 residues. This CDR3 is CASSPPAGGNSPLHF. Written as DNA, the CDR3 is TGTGCCAGCTCACCACCGGCAGGGGGTAATTCACCCCTCCACTTT.

The genes are TRBV6-6 and TRBJ2-7; a weak D match, TRBD2 (6 bases). CDR3 size: 16 residues. CDR1 is MNHNY, CDR2 SVGAGI, per germline (reference sequence). V was pared by 7 bases and J by 3 bases, with 22 bases between. CDR3 sequence reads: CASTPEGGIAHYEQYF. CDR3 sequence (DNA): TGTGCCAGCACCCCGGAAGGCGGGATAGCACACTACGAGCAGTACTTC.

The rearrangement links TRBV19 to TRBJ1-6, with TRBD1 matching over 7 bases. CDR3 length equals 14 residues. J was trimmed by 2 bases and V by 6 bases; bases with no gene match: 1. Germline CDR1 and CDR2: LNHDA and SQIVND (reference sequence). The DNA for the CDR3 is TGTGCCAGTAGCAGGGGGACCTATAATTCACCCCTCCACTTT. Residues: CASSRGTYNSPLHF.

The chain couples TRBV24-1 to TRBJ2-2, with 9 bases matching TRBD1. This CDR3 has 17 amino acids. CDR1 is KGHDR, CDR2 SFDVKD, per germline. Germline trimming cut 3 bases from V and 5 bases from J; bases unmatched to any gene: 9. CDR3 nucleotide sequence: TGTGCCACCAGTGATGCCCCGGGACAGGGATCTACCGGGGAGCTGTTTTTT. Translation: CATSDAPGQGSTGELFF.

This clone came up once. V gene TRBV15 combines with J gene TRBJ1-3; TRBD1 is a possible D gene (5 bases). Trimming removed 0 bases from V and 0 bases from J, with 18 bases in between. This CDR3 has 19 residues. Germline V lookup: CDR1 LNHNV, CDR2 YYDKDF (reference sequence). The CDR3 DNA reads as TGTGCCACCAGCAGAGATAGGGCCCAGGGTCCTGACTCTGGAAACACCATATATTTT. Protein sequence: CATSRDRAQGPDSGNTIYF.

CDR3 coding DNA: TGTGCCACCAGCAGAGATCGGAGGGGCCTTTATAGCAATCAGCCCCAGCATTTT. Translation gives CATSRDRRGLYSNQPQHF. The chain links TRBV15 to TRBJ1-5, with D possibly matching TRBD1 (5 bases). CDR1 is LNHNV, CDR2 YYDKDF, per germline (reference sequence). The CDR3 covers 18 residues. The ends were cut back, 0 bases at V and 0 bases at J, with 15 bases in the middle. Based on the CDR3 plus reference TRBV15 and TRBJ1-5, the full variable domain is DAMVIQNPRYQVTQFGKPVTLSCSQTLNHNVMYWYQQKSSQAPKLLFHYYDKDFNNEADTPDNFQSRRPNTSFCFLDIRSPGLGDTAMYLCATSRDRRGLYSNQPQHFGDGTRLSIL.

The chain recombines TRBV2 with TRBJ2-1, with a possible D match to TRBD2 (7 bases). Germline CDR1 and CDR2: SNHLY and FYNNEI. The V gene lost 7 bases and the J gene lost 1 base, with 14 bases spanning the gap. The CDR3 totals 15 residues. In nucleotides, the CDR3 is TGTGCCAGCATGGGGGGGCTGGTATCCTACAATGAGCAGTTCTTC. Translation: CASMGGLVSYNEQFF.

CDR3: CASSQDGRGTQYF. The CDR3 DNA reads as TGCGCCAGCAGCCAAGACGGGCGGGGTACGCAGTATTTT. The chain has TRBV4-1 and TRBJ2-3; perhaps TRBD2 as D (6 bases). This CDR3 is built from 13 residues. CDR1 and CDR2 from the germline V gene are MGHRA and YSYEKL. The V end lost 0 bases, the J end lost 8 bases, and 9 bases lay between the germline ends.

The V and J genes are TRBV5-8 and TRBJ1-1; TRBD1 agrees at 9 bases. The V and J ends lost 2 bases and 5 bases, in that order; junction bases with no gene match: 7. The germline CDR1 and CDR2 sequences are SGHTS and YDEGEE. This CDR3 is built from 15 residues. The CDR3 loop reads CASSLGTGIQTEAFF. The CDR3, as DNA: TGTGCCAGCAGCTTAGGGACAGGGATACAAACTGAAGCTTTCTTT.

This clone was seen only once. The CDR3 is CASSSRGGALNEQFF. The CDR3 DNA reads as TGTGCCAGCAGCTCTCGTGGGGGGGCCTTGAATGAGCAGTTCTTC. V usage is TRBV7-3 and J usage is TRBJ2-1, with D perhaps TRBD2 (7 bases). Trimming took 4 bases from V and 7 from J, leaving 17 bases between them. Germline CDR1 is SGHTA and CDR2 is FQGTGA. This CDR3 comprises 15 residues. The variable domain in full, with the rest retrieved from reference TRBV7-3 and TRBJ2-1, is GAGVSQTPSNKVTEKGKYVELRCDPISGHTALYWYRQSLGQGPEFLIYFQGTGAADDSGLPNDRFFAVRPEGSVSTLKIQRTERGDSAVYLCASSSRGGALNEQFFGPGTRLTVL.

The rearrangement links TRBV21-1 to TRBJ1-2; no DNA check was done on the table's D call, TRBD1. TRBV21-1 constitutes a pseudogene. This CDR3 has 14 amino acids. CDR3 protein: CASSCRQGWDGYTF. DNA for the CDR3: TGTGCCAGCAGTTGCCGACAGGGCTGGGATGGCTACACCTTC.

The chain carries TRBV12-5 and TRBJ2-1, with TRBD2 matching 7 bases. Losses at the gene ends were 4 bases for V and 0 bases for J; bases not matched to a gene: 9. The CDR3 is made up of 17 amino acids. The germline V gene encodes CDR1 LGHNT and CDR2 FRNRAP. Here the CDR3 reads CASGSYRGVGSYNEQFF. The CDR3 region has the DNA TGTGCTAGTGGTTCCTACCGGGGGGTTGGCTCCTACAATGAGCAGTTCTTC.

As to this clone: A read error may account for a junction end that differs from germline. The chain joins TRBV28 to TRBJ2-5, with TRBD2 as a possible D gene (6 bases). The CDR3 contains 11 residues. Germline V gene lookup returns CDR1 MDHEN and CDR2 SYDVKM. CDR3 nucleotides: TGTGCCAGCAGTACCCGGGACTTAAGAGACTTC. Residues: CASSTRDLRDF.

The chain is built from TRBV18 and TRBJ2-5; 7 nucleotides agree with TRBD1. Germline V gene sequence: CDR1 KGHSH, CDR2 LQKENI. With V trimmed by 4 bases and J by 4 bases, 12 bases remained unmatched. The CDR3 totals 16 residues. The CDR3 loop is CASSLWGTAVPETQYF. In nucleotides, the CDR3 is TGTGCCAGCTCACTCTGGGGGACAGCGGTCCCAGAGACCCAGTACTTC.

V gene TRBV10-1 combines with J gene TRBJ1-1; D unclear. From germline, CDR1 is WNHNN and CDR2 SYGVQD (reference sequence). This CDR3 spans 13 amino acids. With 2 bases removed from V and 0 bases from J, the gap between germline ends came to 4 bases. CDR3: CASSELMNTEAFF. The CDR3 DNA sequence: TGCGCCAGCAGTGAGCTTATGAACACTGAAGCTTTCTTT.

The rearrangement links TRBV6-6 to TRBJ1-5, with D perhaps matching TRBD1 (6 bases). Germline CDR1 MNHNY, CDR2 SVGAGI (reference sequence). This CDR3 has 14 residues. V was cut by 10 bases and J by 7 bases, with 20 bases left in between. The CDR3 sequence: CATQPTGIGQPQHF. CDR3 coding DNA: TGTGCCACCCAACCTACAGGGATCGGCCAGCCCCAGCATTTT.

The chain joins TRBV30 to TRBJ2-7; TRBD2 agrees at 9 bases. The trim removed 0 bases at V and 9 bases at J, leaving 12 bases unmatched. Germline CDR1 and CDR2: GTSNPN and SVGIG (reference sequence). This CDR3 spans 15 amino acids. The CDR3, as DNA: TGTGCCTGGAGTGTTTATGGCGGGAGGGCCAGGGTGCAGTACTTC. As protein: CAWSVYGGRARVQYF.

This chain joins TRBV3-1 (or the pseudogene TRBV3-2) and TRBJ2-7, with D possibly TRBD1 on 5 matching bases. CDR1 is LGHDT and CDR2 is YNNKEL in the germline V gene (reference sequence). The CDR3 is made up of 11 amino acids. The ends were cut back, 4 bases at V and 8 bases at J, with 9 bases in the middle. DNA of the CDR3: TGTGCCAGCAGCCTCAGGGCCCAGCAGTACTTC. This sequence encodes CASSLRAQQYF.

The chain links TRBV10-1 to TRBJ2-5; the D gene is possibly TRBD2 (5 bases). V dropped 0 bases and J dropped 4 bases, with 12 bases sitting between them. This CDR3 is built from 15 residues. Per the germline V gene, CDR1 is WNHNN and CDR2 is SYGVQD (reference sequence). In nucleotides, the CDR3 is TGCGCCAGCAGTGAGTCGAGGGCAGTCCGAGAGACCCAGTACTTC. It encodes CASSESRAVRETQYF.